A selection of T cell receptor beta chains follows, all from one sample in a study of blood T cells in healthy people across ages. TCRdb independently ran MiXCR on the 5' RACE reads; one entry per CDR3 protein. The data hold hundreds of thousands of distinct CDR3 sequences, with around 45% observed a single time. Source material: blood. These receptors all come from a woman aged 55-70 years in good health. CDR3s include the opening cysteine and the closing phenylalanine or tryptophan. The D gene is left open where the match is weak. The size entry is marked missing in some rows and otherwise reads once, few, many or a size class.

d_call: TRBD2; v_call: TRBV20-1; j_call: TRBJ2-3; clone_size: NA; cdr3_aa: CSARTSGRSDTQYF; cdr3_nt: TGCAGTGCACGGACTAGCGGGAGGTCAGATACGCAGTATTTT
d_call: NA; v_call: TRBV6-5; j_call: TRBJ1-1; clone_size: NA; cdr3_aa: CACSGPTVGEAFF; cdr3_nt: TGTGCCTGCAGTGGACCGACAGTGGGTGAAGCTTTCTTT
d_call: NA; v_call: TRBV6-2/TRBV6-3; j_call: TRBJ1-1; clone_size: NA; cdr3_aa: CASSDRQARTEAFF; cdr3_nt: TGTGCCAGCAGCGACAGACAGGCCCGCACTGAAGCTTTCTTT
d_call: TRBD2; v_call: TRBV28; j_call: TRBJ2-3; clone_size: NA; cdr3_aa: CASSFLFGLAGGPSDTQYF; cdr3_nt: TGTGCCAGCAGTTTTCTGTTTGGGCTAGCGGGAGGGCCATCAGATACGCAGTATTTT
d_call: TRBD1; v_call: TRBV6-2/TRBV6-3; j_call: TRBJ2-7; clone_size: NA; cdr3_aa: CASRPRDRVYEQYF; cdr3_nt: TGTGCCAGCAGACCCCGGGACAGGGTCTACGAGCAGTACTTC
d_call: TRBD1; v_call: TRBV20-1; j_call: TRBJ2-7; clone_size: few; cdr3_aa: CSADRGEQYF; cdr3_nt: TGCAGTGCGGACAGGGGCGAGCAGTACTTC
d_call: TRBD1; v_call: TRBV6-4; j_call: TRBJ1-5; clone_size: few; cdr3_aa: CASLGTDFNQPQHF; cdr3_nt: TGTGCCAGCCTCGGGACAGATTTCAATCAGCCCCAGCATTTT
d_call: TRBD1; v_call: TRBV3-1; j_call: TRBJ2-7; clone_size: NA; cdr3_aa: CASSQWGQGYEQYF; cdr3_nt: TGTGCCAGCAGCCAATGGGGACAGGGCTACGAGCAGTACTTC
d_call: NA; v_call: TRBV7-3; j_call: TRBJ2-3; clone_size: NA; cdr3_aa: CASSLFAGTDTQYF; cdr3_nt: TGTGCCAGCAGCTTATTTGCAGGCACAGATACGCAGTATTTT
d_call: TRBD1; v_call: TRBV3-1; j_call: TRBJ1-2; clone_size: few; cdr3_aa: CASSHLDRARDGYTF; cdr3_nt: TGTGCCAGCAGCCACTTGGACAGGGCGAGGGATGGCTACACCTTC
d_call: NA; v_call: TRBV20-1; j_call: TRBJ2-6; clone_size: NA; cdr3_aa: CSASTGGGANVLTF; cdr3_nt: TGCAGTGCTAGCACAGGAGGTGGGGCCAACGTCCTGACTTTC
d_call: NA; v_call: TRBV5-1; j_call: TRBJ2-7; clone_size: NA; cdr3_aa: CASSVGPQGYEQYF; cdr3_nt: TGCGCCAGCAGCGTGGGACCCCAGGGGTACGAGCAGTACTTC
d_call: TRBD2; v_call: TRBV12-3/TRBV12-4; j_call: TRBJ2-6; clone_size: NA; cdr3_aa: CASSSGISGANVLTF; cdr3_nt: TGTGCCAGCAGCAGCGGGATCTCTGGGGCCAACGTCCTGACTTTC
d_call: NA; v_call: TRBV18; j_call: TRBJ2-5; clone_size: few; cdr3_aa: CASSPHAKETQYF; cdr3_nt: TGTGCCAGCTCACCACATGCAAAAGAGACCCAGTACTTC
d_call: NA; v_call: TRBV29-1; j_call: TRBJ2-3; clone_size: NA; cdr3_aa: CSSRGFTSTDTQYF; cdr3_nt: TGCAGCTCACGTGGGTTTACCAGCACAGATACGCAGTATTTT
d_call: TRBD1; v_call: TRBV5-1; j_call: TRBJ1-4; clone_size: NA; cdr3_aa: CASSLETGGRKKLFF; cdr3_nt: TGCGCCAGCAGCTTGGAGACAGGGGGCAGGAAAAAACTGTTTTTT
d_call: NA; v_call: TRBV5-5; j_call: TRBJ2-7; clone_size: NA; cdr3_aa: CASSFSGRKVDEQYF; cdr3_nt: TGTGCCAGCAGCTTTTCTGGTCGCAAGGTTGACGAGCAGTACTTC
d_call: NA; v_call: TRBV4-3; j_call: TRBJ2-7; clone_size: NA; cdr3_aa: CASSQGGLVNEQYF; cdr3_nt: TGCGCCAGCAGCCAAGGGGGGCTAGTCAATGAGCAGTACTTC
d_call: TRBD1; v_call: TRBV28; j_call: TRBJ2-5; clone_size: few; cdr3_aa: CASSSPGTGYQETQYF; cdr3_nt: TGTGCCAGCAGTTCACCGGGGACAGGGTACCAAGAGACCCAGTACTTC
d_call: NA; v_call: TRBV7-9; j_call: TRBJ1-4; clone_size: many; cdr3_aa: CASSNRGEKLFF; cdr3_nt: TGTGCCAGCAGCAACCGGGGTGAAAAACTGTTTTTT
d_call: NA; v_call: TRBV14; j_call: TRBJ2-5; clone_size: few; cdr3_aa: CASSLTHTSPKKQETQYF; cdr3_nt: TGTGCCAGCAGCTTAACTCACACTAGCCCTAAGAAGCAAGAGACCCAGTACTTC
d_call: NA; v_call: TRBV3-1; j_call: TRBJ1-4; clone_size: few; cdr3_aa: CASSLRTVEKLFF; cdr3_nt: TGTGCCAGCAGCCTAAGGACAGTCGAAAAACTGTTTTTT
d_call: NA; v_call: TRBV27; j_call: TRBJ2-7; clone_size: NA; cdr3_aa: CASRLLQGPSYEQYF; cdr3_nt: TGTGCCAGCAGACTTCTACAGGGCCCTAGCTACGAGCAGTACTTC
d_call: NA; v_call: TRBV20-1; j_call: TRBJ2-3; clone_size: NA; cdr3_aa: CSARDSWDTQYF; cdr3_nt: TGCAGTGCTAGAGATTCGTGGGATACGCAGTATTTT
d_call: NA; v_call: TRBV29-1; j_call: TRBJ2-5; clone_size: few; cdr3_aa: CSVGAGGGETQYF; cdr3_nt: TGCAGCGTTGGTGCCGGGGGCGGTGAGACCCAGTACTTC
d_call: NA; v_call: TRBV28; j_call: TRBJ1-4; clone_size: NA; cdr3_aa: CASSLNGRRGEKLFF; cdr3_nt: TGTGCCAGCAGTTTGAATGGGAGGCGCGGTGAAAAACTGTTTTTT
d_call: NA; v_call: TRBV18; j_call: TRBJ1-1; clone_size: few; cdr3_aa: CASSPKADEAFF; cdr3_nt: TGTGCCAGCTCACCAAAGGCAGACGAAGCTTTCTTT